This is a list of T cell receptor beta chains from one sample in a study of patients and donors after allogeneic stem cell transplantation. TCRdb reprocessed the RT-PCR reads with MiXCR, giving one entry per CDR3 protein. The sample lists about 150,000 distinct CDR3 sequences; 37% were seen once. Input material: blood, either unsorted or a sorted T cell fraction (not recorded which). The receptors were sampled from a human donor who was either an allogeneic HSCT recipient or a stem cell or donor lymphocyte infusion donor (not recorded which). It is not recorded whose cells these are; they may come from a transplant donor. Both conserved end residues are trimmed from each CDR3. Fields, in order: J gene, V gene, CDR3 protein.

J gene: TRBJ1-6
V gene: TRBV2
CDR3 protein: ASSGRTGGNSPLH

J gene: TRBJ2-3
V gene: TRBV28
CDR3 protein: ASRRQGIETDTQY

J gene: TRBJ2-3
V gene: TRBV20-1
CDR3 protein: SASVTSGGAPDTQY

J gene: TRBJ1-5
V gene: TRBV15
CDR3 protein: ATSRDRGVTAQH

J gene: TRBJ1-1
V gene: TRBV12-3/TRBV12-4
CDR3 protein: ASRLRGEAF

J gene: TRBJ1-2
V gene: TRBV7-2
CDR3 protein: ASSLGGDHYGYT

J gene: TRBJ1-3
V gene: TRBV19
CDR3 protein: ASSTSGLSGNTIY

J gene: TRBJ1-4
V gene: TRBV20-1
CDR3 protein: SASGTGGEKLF

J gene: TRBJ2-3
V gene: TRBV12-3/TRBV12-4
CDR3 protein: ASSPRASNTDTQY

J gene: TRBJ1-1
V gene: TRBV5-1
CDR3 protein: ASSLQGEDIEAF

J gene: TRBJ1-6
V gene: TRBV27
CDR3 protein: ASSPAGYNSPLH

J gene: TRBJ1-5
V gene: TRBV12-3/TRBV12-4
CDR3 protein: ASSFPGSNQPQH

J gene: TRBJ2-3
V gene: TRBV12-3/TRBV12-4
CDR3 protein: ASSPKGSLVTDTQY

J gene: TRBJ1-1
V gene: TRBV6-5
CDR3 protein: ASSYFGQANTEAF

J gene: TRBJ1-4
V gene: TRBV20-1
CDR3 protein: SARNTRREEKLF

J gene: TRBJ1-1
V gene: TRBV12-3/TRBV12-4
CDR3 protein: ASAAGGAPVNTEAF

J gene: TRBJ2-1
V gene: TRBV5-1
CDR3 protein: ASSLDTWNEQF

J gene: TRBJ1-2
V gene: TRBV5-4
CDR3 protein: ASSLEALNYGYT

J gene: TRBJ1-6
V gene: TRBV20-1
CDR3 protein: SAGTGDYNSPLH

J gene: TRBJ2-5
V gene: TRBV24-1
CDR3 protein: ATRSKRFQETQY

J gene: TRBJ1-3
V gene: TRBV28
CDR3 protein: ASRRASSSGNTIY

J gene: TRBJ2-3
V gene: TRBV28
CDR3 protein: ASSGRSDTQY

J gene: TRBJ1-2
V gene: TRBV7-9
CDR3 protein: ASSLVSRGQHYGYT

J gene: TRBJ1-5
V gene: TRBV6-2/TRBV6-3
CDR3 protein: ASSPFDRGVQPQH

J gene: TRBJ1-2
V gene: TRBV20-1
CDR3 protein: SAGGFQRYYGYT

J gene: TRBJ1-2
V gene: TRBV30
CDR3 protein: AWIRSSPRDGYT

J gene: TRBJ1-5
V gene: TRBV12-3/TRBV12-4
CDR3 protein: ASSFGVVQPQH

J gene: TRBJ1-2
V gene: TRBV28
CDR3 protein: ASSTRVGDHYGYT

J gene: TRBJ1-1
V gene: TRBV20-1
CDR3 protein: SASRDVDTEAF

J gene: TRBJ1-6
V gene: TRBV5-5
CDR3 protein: ASSLERDIFN

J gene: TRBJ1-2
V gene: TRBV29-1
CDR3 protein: SVPETFYGYT

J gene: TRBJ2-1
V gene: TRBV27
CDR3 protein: ASSTFAGSYNEQF

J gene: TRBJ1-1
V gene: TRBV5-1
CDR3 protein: ASSLGGGTRDGTEAF

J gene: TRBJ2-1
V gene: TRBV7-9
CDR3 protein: ASSSRSDTRNYNEQF

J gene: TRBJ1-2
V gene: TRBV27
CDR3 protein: ASSLGPFNYGYT

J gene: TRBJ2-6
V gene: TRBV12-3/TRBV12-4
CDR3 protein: ASSPSGANVLT

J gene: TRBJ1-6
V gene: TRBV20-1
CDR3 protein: SAREDRGGIYNSPLH